Sequencing of this TCR beta chain was carried out in a study of CXCR3-negative and CXCR3-positive naive CD8 T cells. Points from the study as a whole: Naive subsets were similarly diverse, while memory CD8+ repertoires were much less diverse. Naive CXCR3-positive and CXCR3-negative cells shared similar TRBV-TRBJ usage, unlike memory cells. CXCR3-positive naive cells had more hydrophobic TRB CDR3s than CXCR3-negative naive cells.

The CDR3 runs 14 residues. Germline loops: CDR1 MNHEY, CDR2 SMNVEV (reference sequence). Triplicate sorting captured roughly 300,000 cells each from every CD8+ T cell subset. On this clonotype: Its specificity is unknown.

Libraries were UMI-labeled 5' RACE TRB cDNA. TCRdb re-called the 5' RACE reads and gives one entry per CDR3 protein, without DNA. The listing records about 130,000 distinct CDR3 sequences. This sequence originates from a human donor in good health. Some clones in this sample may be carry-over from other donors' samples. The source material was naive CXCR3- CD8+ T cells from blood. Indicated subset: CD45RO-CCR7+CD27+CD95- naive CD8+ T cells lacking CXCR3 (TNR3-). This rearrangement joins TRBV27 to TRBJ2-7; TCRdb indicates TRBD1, and absent DNA this call remains unverified. The CDR3: CASSLDGPGYEQYF.